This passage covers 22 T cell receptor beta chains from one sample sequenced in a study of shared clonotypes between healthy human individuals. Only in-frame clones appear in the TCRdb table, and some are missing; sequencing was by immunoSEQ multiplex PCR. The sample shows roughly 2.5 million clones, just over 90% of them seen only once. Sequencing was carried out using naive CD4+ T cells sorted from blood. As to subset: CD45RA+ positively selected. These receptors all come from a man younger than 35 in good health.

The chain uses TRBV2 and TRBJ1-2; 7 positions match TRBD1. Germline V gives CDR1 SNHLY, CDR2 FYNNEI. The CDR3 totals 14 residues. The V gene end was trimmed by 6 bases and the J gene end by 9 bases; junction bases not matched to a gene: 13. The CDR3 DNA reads TGTGCCAGCAGGACAGGGTCTTCTTTTCTTAGCTACACCTTC. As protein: CASRTGSSFLSYTF.

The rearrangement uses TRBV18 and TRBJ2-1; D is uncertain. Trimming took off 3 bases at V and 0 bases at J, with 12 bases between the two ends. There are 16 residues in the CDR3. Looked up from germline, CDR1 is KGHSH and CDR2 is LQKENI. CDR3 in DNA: TGTGCCAGCTCACCCAGAAGTATGAGCTCCTACAATGAGCAGTTCTTC. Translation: CASSPRSMSSYNEQFF. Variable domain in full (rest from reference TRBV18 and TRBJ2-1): NAGVMQNPRHLVRRRGQEARLRCSPMKGHSHVYWYRQLPEEGLKFMVYLQKENIIDESGMPKERFSAEFPKEGPSILRIQQVVRGDSAAYFCASSPRSMSSYNEQFFGPGTRLTVL.

This CDR3 reads CASSDTGETYEQYF. The CDR3 nucleotides read TGTGCCAGCAGCGATACAGGGGAGACCTACGAGCAGTACTTC. The chain carries TRBV7-9 and TRBJ2-7; 7 bases are shared with TRBD1. The V and J ends lost 5 bases and 2 bases, in that order; junction bases with no gene match: 6. The CDR3 consists of 14 residues. CDR1 and CDR2 (germline): SEHNR, FQNEAQ (reference sequence).

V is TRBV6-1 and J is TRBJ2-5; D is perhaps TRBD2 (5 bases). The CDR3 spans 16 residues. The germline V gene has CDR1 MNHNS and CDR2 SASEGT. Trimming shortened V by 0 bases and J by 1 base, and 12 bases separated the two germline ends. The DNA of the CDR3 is TGTGCCAGCAGTGAAGCTCCTAGCAGGAGCCAAGAGACCCAGTACTTC. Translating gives CASSEAPSRSQETQYF.

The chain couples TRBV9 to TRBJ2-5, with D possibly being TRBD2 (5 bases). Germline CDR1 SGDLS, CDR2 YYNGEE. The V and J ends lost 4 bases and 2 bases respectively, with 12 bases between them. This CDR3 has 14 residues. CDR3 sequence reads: CASSKPGLQETQYF. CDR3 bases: TGTGCCAGCAGCAAACCAGGACTGCAAGAGACCCAGTACTTC.

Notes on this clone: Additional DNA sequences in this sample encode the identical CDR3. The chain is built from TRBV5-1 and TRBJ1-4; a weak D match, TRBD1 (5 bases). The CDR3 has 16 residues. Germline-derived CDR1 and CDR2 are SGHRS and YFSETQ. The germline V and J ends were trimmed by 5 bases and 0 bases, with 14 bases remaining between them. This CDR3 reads CASSSTGGATNEKLFF. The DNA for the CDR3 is TGCGCCAGCAGTTCGACTGGGGGGGCAACTAATGAAAAACTGTTTTTT.

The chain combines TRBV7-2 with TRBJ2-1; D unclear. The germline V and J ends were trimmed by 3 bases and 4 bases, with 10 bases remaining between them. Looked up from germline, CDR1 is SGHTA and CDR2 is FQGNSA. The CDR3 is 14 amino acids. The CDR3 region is CASSFGLQYNEQFF. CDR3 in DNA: TGTGCCAGCAGCTTCGGGCTCCAATACAATGAGCAGTTCTTC. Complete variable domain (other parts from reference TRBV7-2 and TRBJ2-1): GAGVSQSPSNKVTEKGKDVELRCDPISGHTALYWYRQSLGQGLEFLIYFQGNSAPDKSGLPSDRFSAERTGGSVSTLTIQRTQQEDSAVYLCASSFGLQYNEQFFGPGTRLTVL.

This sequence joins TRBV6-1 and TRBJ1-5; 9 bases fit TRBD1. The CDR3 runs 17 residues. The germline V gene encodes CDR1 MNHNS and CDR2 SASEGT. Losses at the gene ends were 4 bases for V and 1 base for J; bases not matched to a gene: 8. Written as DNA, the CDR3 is TGTGCCAGCAGTGCCCTGACAGGGGGAATAAGCAATCAGCCCCAGCATTTT. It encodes CASSALTGGISNQPQHF.

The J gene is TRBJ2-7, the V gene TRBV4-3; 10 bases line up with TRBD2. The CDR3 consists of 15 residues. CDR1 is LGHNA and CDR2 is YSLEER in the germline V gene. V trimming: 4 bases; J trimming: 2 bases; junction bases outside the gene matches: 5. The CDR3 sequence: CASSPLAGVAYEQYF. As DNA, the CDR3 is TGCGCCAGCAGCCCCCTAGCGGGAGTGGCCTACGAGCAGTACTTC.

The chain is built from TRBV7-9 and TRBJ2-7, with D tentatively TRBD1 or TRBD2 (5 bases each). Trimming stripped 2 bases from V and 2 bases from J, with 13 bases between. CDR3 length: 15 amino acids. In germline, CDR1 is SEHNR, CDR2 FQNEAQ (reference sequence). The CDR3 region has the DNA TGTGCCAGCAGCTTAAGTTGGGACGGGCCCTACGAGCAGTACTTC. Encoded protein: CASSLSWDGPYEQYF.

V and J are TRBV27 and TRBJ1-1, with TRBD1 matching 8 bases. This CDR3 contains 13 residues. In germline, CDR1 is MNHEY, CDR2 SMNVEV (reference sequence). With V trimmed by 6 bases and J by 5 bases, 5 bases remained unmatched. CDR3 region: CASRDRARTEAFF. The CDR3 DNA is TGTGCCAGCAGGGACAGGGCGAGAACTGAAGCTTTCTTT.

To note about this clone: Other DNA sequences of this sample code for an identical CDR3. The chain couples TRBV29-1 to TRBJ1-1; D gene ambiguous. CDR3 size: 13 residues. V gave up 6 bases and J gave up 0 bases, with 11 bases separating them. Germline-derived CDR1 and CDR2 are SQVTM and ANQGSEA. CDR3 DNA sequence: TGCAGCGTGGCCGGGAGGCTGAACACTGAAGCTTTCTTT. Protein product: CSVAGRLNTEAFF.

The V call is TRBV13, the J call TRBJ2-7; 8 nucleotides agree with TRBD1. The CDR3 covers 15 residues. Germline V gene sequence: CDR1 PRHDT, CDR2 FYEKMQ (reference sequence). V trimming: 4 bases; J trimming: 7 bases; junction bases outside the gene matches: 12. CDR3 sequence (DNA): TGTGCCAGCAGCTATTTAGCGGACAGGGCAGAAGAGCAGTACTTC. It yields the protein CASSYLADRAEEQYF.

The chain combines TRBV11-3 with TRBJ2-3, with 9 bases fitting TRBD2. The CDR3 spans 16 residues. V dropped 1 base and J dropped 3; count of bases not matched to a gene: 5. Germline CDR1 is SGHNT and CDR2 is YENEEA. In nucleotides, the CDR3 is TGTGCCAGCAGCTTAGGTAGCGGGGGTTCTACAGATACGCAGTATTTT. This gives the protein CASSLGSGGSTDTQYF. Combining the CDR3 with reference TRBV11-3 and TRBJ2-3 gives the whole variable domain EAGVVQSPRYKIIEKKQPVAFWCNPISGHNTLYWYLQNLGQGPELLIRYENEEAVDDSQLPKDRFSAERLKGVDSTLKIQPAELGDSAVYLCASSLGSGGSTDTQYFGPGTRLTVL.

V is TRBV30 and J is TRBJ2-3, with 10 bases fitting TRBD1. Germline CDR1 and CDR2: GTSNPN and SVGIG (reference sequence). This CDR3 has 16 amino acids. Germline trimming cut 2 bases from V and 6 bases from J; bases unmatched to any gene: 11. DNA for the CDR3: TGTGCCTGGAGTAAGGCCGGGACAGGGGTATCGGATACGCAGTATTTT. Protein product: CAWSKAGTGVSDTQYF.

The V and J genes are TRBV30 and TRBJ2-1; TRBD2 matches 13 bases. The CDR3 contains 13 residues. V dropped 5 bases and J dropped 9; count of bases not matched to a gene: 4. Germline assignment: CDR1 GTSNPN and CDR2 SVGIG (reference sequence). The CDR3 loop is CAWGLAGAGEQFF. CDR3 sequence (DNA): TGTGCCTGGGGACTAGCGGGAGCTGGTGAGCAGTTCTTC.

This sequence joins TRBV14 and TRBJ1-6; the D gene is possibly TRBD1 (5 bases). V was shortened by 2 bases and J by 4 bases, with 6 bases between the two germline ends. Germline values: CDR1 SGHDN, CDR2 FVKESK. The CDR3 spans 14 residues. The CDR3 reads CASSQQGYNSPLHF. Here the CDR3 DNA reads TGTGCCAGCAGCCAACAGGGTTATAATTCACCCCTCCACTTT.

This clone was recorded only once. The CDR3, as DNA: TGTGCCAGTACCGACGCAGGGGCTGGGAGTCAGCCCCAGCATTTT. This translates into CASTDAGAGSQPQHF. V usage is TRBV19 and J usage is TRBJ1-5, with D possibly being TRBD1 (6 bases). The CDR3 is made up of 15 amino acids. V was clipped by 7 bases and J by 6 bases, with 19 bases between them. CDR1 is LNHDA and CDR2 is SQIVND in the germline V gene (reference sequence).

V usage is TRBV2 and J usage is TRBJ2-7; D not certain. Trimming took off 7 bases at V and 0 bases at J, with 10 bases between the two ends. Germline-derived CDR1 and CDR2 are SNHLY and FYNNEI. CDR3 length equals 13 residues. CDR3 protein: CASKRLSSYEQYF. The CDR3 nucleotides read TGTGCCAGCAAAAGATTATCCTCCTACGAGCAGTACTTC.

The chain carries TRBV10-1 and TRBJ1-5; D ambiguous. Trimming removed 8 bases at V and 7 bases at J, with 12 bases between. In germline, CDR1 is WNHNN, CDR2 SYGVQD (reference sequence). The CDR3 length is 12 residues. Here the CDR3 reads CASYLRRQPQHF. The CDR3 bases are TGCGCCAGCTACTTACGACGGCAGCCCCAGCATTTT.

The chain's CDR3 is CATSRASAASQETQYF. The DNA of the CDR3 is TGTGCCACCAGCAGAGCATCGGCAGCGAGCCAAGAGACCCAGTACTTC. The chain couples TRBV15 to TRBJ2-5, with no clear D. V lost 1 base, J lost 1 base, and 13 bases lay in between. The germline V gene encodes CDR1 LNHNV and CDR2 YYDKDF (reference sequence). The CDR3 consists of 16 residues.

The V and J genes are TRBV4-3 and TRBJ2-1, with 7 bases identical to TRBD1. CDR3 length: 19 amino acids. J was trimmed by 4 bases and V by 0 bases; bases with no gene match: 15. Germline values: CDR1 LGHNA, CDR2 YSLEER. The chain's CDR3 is CASSQEPILQGLVYNEQFF. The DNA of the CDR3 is TGCGCCAGCAGCCAAGAGCCTATTCTACAGGGGTTAGTTTACAATGAGCAGTTCTTC.